A selection of T cell receptor beta chains follows, all from one sample in a study of control samples from healthy donors and cancer patients. TCRdb keeps only in-frame clones here, not all; method: immunoSEQ multiplex PCR. The data show more than 5,500 clones, roughly three quarters seen once. The sequencing input was formalin-fixed, paraffin-embedded tissue. Receptors originate from a male donor with melanoma. The CDR3 runs from the conserved cysteine through the conserved F or W. A D gene is named only where the DNA matches it firmly. Where a row states a size, it is once, few, many or the class of an expanded clone; other rows omit it.

d_call clone_size j_call v_call cdr3_aa cdr3_nt
TRBD1 NA TRBJ1-5 TRBV19 CASSSPEGAVNSNQPQHF TGTGCCAGTAGTTCCCCGGAGGGGGCGGTTAATAGCAATCAGCCCCAGCATTTT
NA once TRBJ1-2 TRBV2 CASSDSRGHGYTF TGTGCCAGCAGTGATTCCCGGGGGCATGGCTACACCTTC
TRBD2 NA TRBJ2-3 TRBV7-8 CASSPRRSGGTTDTQYF TGTGCCAGCAGCCCACGCCGTAGCGGGGGGACCACAGATACGCAGTATTTT
TRBD1 NA TRBJ1-2 TRBV4-3 CASSPNPPGQGNYGYTF TGCGCCAGCAGCCCGAACCCTCCGGGACAGGGCAACTATGGCTACACCTTC
NA NA TRBJ2-4 TRBV29-1 CSALESQGGAKNIQYF TGCAGCGCCCTTGAAAGCCAAGGCGGAGCCAAAAACATTCAGTACTTC
NA NA TRBJ2-5 TRBV10-3 CAISESQQEETQYF TGTGCCATCAGTGAGTCACAGCAAGAAGAGACCCAGTACTTC
NA NA TRBJ1-5 TRBV21-1 CASSHLGGAPNNSNQPQHF TGTGCCAGCAGCCACCTCGGGGGGGCTCCCAATAATAGCAATCAGCCCCAGCATTTT
NA NA TRBJ1-6 TRBV27 CASWQGRNSPLHF TGTGCCAGCTGGCAGGGTAGGAATTCACCCCTCCACTTT
NA NA TRBJ1-4 TRBV29-1 CSVSIGEKLFF TGCAGCGTCTCTATCGGTGAAAAACTGTTTTTT
NA few TRBJ2-3 TRBV7-6 CASSSTPDGLDTQYF TGTGCCAGCAGCTCGACGCCGGACGGCTTGGATACGCAGTATTTT
NA few TRBJ1-3 TRBV4-2 CASSQADNSGNTIYF TGTGCCAGCAGCCAAGCGGACAACTCTGGAAACACCATATATTTT
NA NA TRBJ2-1 TRBV7-6 CASSLEGVEAGYNEQFF TGTGCCAGCAGCTTAGAAGGGGTAGAGGCAGGGTACAATGAGCAGTTCTTC
TRBD2 NA TRBJ2-6 TRBV10-3 CAISGRASGGSGANVLTF TGTGCCATCAGTGGTCGGGCTAGCGGGGGCTCTGGGGCCAACGTCCTGACTTTC
NA NA TRBJ1-3 TRBV2 CASSGLAGNTIYF TGTGCCAGCAGTGGACTGGCTGGAAACACCATATATTTT
NA NA TRBJ2-7 TRBV15 CATSREGPVPHEQYF TGTGCCACCAGCCGTGAAGGCCCAGTTCCTCACGAGCAGTACTTC
TRBD2 NA TRBJ2-3 TRBV4-1 CASSQETSGGLDTQYF TGCGCCAGCAGCCAAGAAACTAGCGGGGGTTTAGATACGCAGTATTTT
NA NA TRBJ2-3 TRBV6-6 CASSSTGTSTDTQYF TGTGCCAGCAGCAGTACTGGGACTAGCACAGATACGCAGTATTTT
TRBD1 NA TRBJ1-2 TRBV11-1 CASSDRGTGVGYTF TGTGCCAGCAGCGACCGCGGGACAGGGGTTGGCTACACCTTC
NA medium-sized TRBJ1-5 TRBV7-9 CASSFGFSDQPQHF TGTGCCAGCAGCTTCGGGTTTTCCGACCAGCCCCAGCATTTT
NA NA TRBJ1-4 TRBV7-9 CASSLSRVLFF TGTGCCAGCAGCTTATCGCGGGTACTGTTTTTT
NA NA TRBJ2-6 TRBV14 CASSRAPFSGANVLTF TGTGCCAGCAGCAGAGCCCCATTCTCTGGGGCCAACGTCCTGACTTTC
TRBD1 NA TRBJ1-5 TRBV9 CASSVGTGGGQPQHF TGTGCCAGCAGCGTAGGCACAGGGGGAGGTCAGCCCCAGCATTTT
NA NA TRBJ2-6 TRBV16 CASSQDSSGANVLTF TGTGCCAGCAGCCAGGACAGCTCTGGGGCCAACGTCCTGACTTTC
NA NA TRBJ2-2 TRBV9 CASSVQGHGELFF TGTGCCAGCAGCGTTCAAGGACACGGGGAGCTGTTTTTT
TRBD1 NA TRBJ2-3 TRBV6-2/TRBV6-3 CASSYRTGGSTDTQYF TGTGCCAGCAGTTACCGGACAGGGGGAAGCACAGATACGCAGTATTTT
NA NA TRBJ1-1 TRBV21-1 CASSALTGYTEAFF TGTGCCAGCAGCGCCCTGACAGGCTACACTGAAGCTTTCTTT
NA NA TRBJ2-3 TRBV11-2 CASSPTSVGTQYF TGTGCCAGCAGCCCAACGAGTGTGGGCACGCAGTATTTT
NA NA TRBJ2-7 TRBV7-9 CASSLGVRYEQYF TGTGCCAGCAGCTTAGGGGTGCGCTACGAGCAGTACTTC
NA NA TRBJ1-2 TRBV4-3 CASSQGIRRESGYTF TGCGCCAGCAGCCAAGGCATTCGAAGGGAGAGTGGCTACACCTTC
NA large TRBJ1-1 TRBV19 CASSIDSVGPEAFF TGTGCCAGTAGTATAGATTCGGTGGGACCCGAAGCTTTCTTT
NA NA TRBJ1-4 TRBV6-5 CASSVLPHNEKLFF TGTGCCAGCAGCGTCCTCCCTCATAATGAAAAACTGTTTTTT
NA NA TRBJ2-3 TRBV6-5 CASSSTDTQYF TGTGCCAGCAGTTCCACAGATACGCAGTATTTT
NA NA TRBJ1-1 TRBV4-1 CTSSQGAPGSGNTEAFF TGCACCAGCAGCCAAGGAGCTCCAGGGTCAGGGAACACTGAAGCTTTCTTT
TRBD1 NA TRBJ2-6 TRBV6-5 CASSYRGPGANVLTF TGTGCCAGCAGTTACAGGGGGCCTGGGGCCAACGTCCTGACTTTC
TRBD1 NA TRBJ1-3 TRBV30 CAWSRTGQNTIYF TGTGCCTGGTCCCGGACAGGGCAGAACACCATATATTTT
TRBD1 NA TRBJ1-6 TRBV11-1 CASSRLQGANSPLHF TGTGCCAGCAGCCGCCTACAGGGGGCAAATTCACCCCTCCACTTT
NA NA TRBJ1-1 TRBV20-1 CSARPQGRAFF TGCAGTGCCCGGCCGCAGGGGCGAGCTTTCTTT
NA NA TRBJ1-2 TRBV7-2 CASSKTQGPYGYTF TGTGCCAGCAGCAAGACGCAGGGCCCCTATGGCTACACCTTC
TRBD1 NA TRBJ2-1 TRBV30 CAWTRDRGDEQFF TGTGCCTGGACTCGGGACAGGGGAGATGAGCAGTTCTTC